These T cell receptor beta chains were read from a single sample in a study of Ad26.COV2.S vaccination and SARS-CoV-2 variants. Data came from immunoSEQ multiplex PCR; TCRdb stores just in-frame clones and leaves some out. The table shows hundreds of thousands of clones, with more than 70% occurring only once. Material: peripheral blood, obtained in a trial of Ad26.COV2.S vaccine versus placebo. Receptors were obtained from a person aged 18-60 years who received the Ad26.COV2.S COVID-19 vaccine or a placebo. CDR3s include the opening cysteine and the closing phenylalanine or tryptophan.

j_gene,v_gene,CDR3aa
TRBJ2-7,TRBV11-2,CASSRRQVSYEQYF
TRBJ2-3,TRBV5-4,CASSWTGGDTQYF
TRBJ2-3,TRBV5-1,CASSLGASGSADTQYF
TRBJ2-7,TRBV19,CASSIRLEGSYEQYF
TRBJ1-1,TRBV6-6,CASRPNTEAFF
TRBJ2-5,TRBV9,CASSVGLAGGGQETQYF
TRBJ2-1,TRBV12-3/TRBV12-4,CASKVANNEQFF
TRBJ2-1,TRBV5-4,CASSSLAGGFYNEQFF
TRBJ2-5,TRBV29-1,CSVVMGETQYF
TRBJ1-4,TRBV21-1,CASSTTDSATNEKLFF
TRBJ2-7,TRBV5-7,CASSLGQGSHEQYF
TRBJ1-5,TRBV11-2,CASSSNNQPQHF
TRBJ1-4,TRBV3-1/TRBV3-2,CASSPDRVEKLFF
TRBJ2-7,TRBV5-5,CASRLTYEQYF
TRBJ1-5,TRBV19,CASSISGYQPQHF
TRBJ2-1,TRBV27,CASSLGLAGGPDFF
TRBJ2-1,TRBV2,CASPRGLDSYNEQFF
TRBJ1-3,TRBV5-8,CASSVEIRGGNTIYF
TRBJ2-2,TRBV4-2,CASSQEILAGIGFGGELFF
TRBJ1-2,TRBV4-3,CASSPGVSSNYGYTF
TRBJ2-5,TRBV30,CAWSVSRGGRETQYF
TRBJ2-7,TRBV10-1,CASSESASGKSLYEQYF
TRBJ2-4,TRBV4-2,CASSQALTGEGAKNIQYF
TRBJ2-1,TRBV10-3,CAIRTSGGASFEQFF
TRBJ2-3,TRBV24-1,CATSDSGTGISTDTQYF
TRBJ2-7,TRBV27,CASSSSGAGDYEQYF
TRBJ2-1,TRBV2,CASEPGQGLYNEQFF
TRBJ2-1,TRBV5-1,CASSLEFIGEQFF
TRBJ2-5,TRBV30,CAWSVLIQETQYF
TRBJ1-1,TRBV19,CASTRTPQGMNTEAFF
TRBJ2-7,TRBV18,CASSRDESYEQYF
TRBJ1-2,TRBV6-5,CASSYSTQGAFGYTF
TRBJ1-6,TRBV7-2,CASSPSPGQGNSPLHF
TRBJ2-7,TRBV6-5,CASSSGTGSYEQYF
TRBJ1-5,TRBV30,CAWSVRGSGGNQPQHF
TRBJ2-3,TRBV7-9,CASSANRGLTDTQYF
TRBJ2-7,TRBV10-3,CAISESYGTGLSYEQYF
TRBJ1-5,TRBV5-1,CASSLEGGYQPQHF
TRBJ2-5,TRBV4-3,CASSQDTGGTETQYF
TRBJ1-2,TRBV2,CASSPDSGPVDYGYTF
TRBJ2-5,TRBV19,CASSRVYPETQYF
TRBJ2-1,TRBV19,CASSIVTSGYNEQFF
TRBJ2-5,TRBV4-3,CASSRQSPGQGFETQYF
TRBJ2-2,TRBV11-1,CASSLAALAGELFF
TRBJ2-2,TRBV28,CASSSSAFGLAINTGELFF
TRBJ2-2,TRBV3-1/TRBV3-2,CASRIGGGGELFF
TRBJ2-5,TRBV7-8,CASSPLRLVGETQYF
TRBJ2-4,TRBV9,CASNPGGPIAKNIQYF
TRBJ2-7,TRBV7-2,CASSLKGQELYEQYF
TRBJ2-7,TRBV11-2,CASSLNYEQYF
TRBJ2-5,TRBV18,CASSPFTPGQGETQYF
TRBJ2-5,TRBV7-3,CASSLTGPSGGGKETQYF
TRBJ1-5,TRBV27,CASSGQPQHF
TRBJ2-3,TRBV19,CASRAGTSDTQYF